A selection of T cell receptor beta chains follows, all from one sample in a study of identical twins. One entry per CDR3 protein results from TCRdb running MiXCR on the 5' RACE reads. The data show about 1.7 million distinct CDR3 sequences, roughly 35% seen once. Sequencing was performed on cord blood. The receptors were gathered from a newborn girl in good health. Each CDR3 is given with its conserved first and last residue.

V	J	CDR3
TRBV14	TRBJ2-7	CASSPSEGRFYEQYF
TRBV27	TRBJ2-7	CASSFGGGYEQYF
TRBV19	TRBJ2-4	CASSPRVGTVAKNIQYF
TRBV5-1	TRBJ1-1	CASSPPTDLNTEAFF
TRBV5-1	TRBJ1-1	CASSLVGGPNTEAFF
TRBV6-1	TRBJ1-1	CASSADVGGEAFF
TRBV6-6	TRBJ2-7	CASRLDRAGSYEQYF
TRBV18	TRBJ1-2	CASSLGQGAPNYGYTF
TRBV24-1	TRBJ2-1	CATSDPSAGAGGGYNEQFF
TRBV4-2	TRBJ2-7	CASSQEVTSGAYEQYF
TRBV29-1	TRBJ2-7	CSVAPTSGIGMPEQYF
TRBV28	TRBJ1-4	CASRDRVPEKLFF
TRBV2	TRBJ2-1	CASTMGQGHYNEQFF
TRBV6-6	TRBJ2-5	CASSYSPRETQYF
TRBV20-1	TRBJ2-1	CSAHSRTLALLNEQFF
TRBV5-1	TRBJ1-2	CAGSPPGGNYGYTF
TRBV20-1	TRBJ2-5	CSARQGAVETQYF
TRBV20-1	TRBJ1-2	CSARRRDNYGYTF
TRBV7-9	-	CASSSSGAGGAETQYF
TRBV27	TRBJ2-5	CASSPGDRGLYEQYF
TRBV7-2	TRBJ1-6	CASSLSGSRNNSPLHF
TRBV20-1	TRBJ1-4	CSASLQGGEKLFF
TRBV6-2/TRBV6-3	TRBJ1-1	CASSYVRAGPTDTEAFF
TRBV19	TRBJ1-1	CASKSVEEGTEAFF
TRBV5-1	TRBJ2-3	CASSLEGLAGGSTDTQYF
TRBV3-1	TRBJ1-4	CASSQDTADLGEKLFF
TRBV7-9	TRBJ2-1	CASSYTSGGARNEQFF
TRBV6-2/TRBV6-3	TRBJ2-7	CASSYSIGRSYEQYF
TRBV29-1	TRBJ2-5	CSVEGLLRETQYF
TRBV7-9	TRBJ2-1	CASSLRSGQGYNEQFF
TRBV12-3/TRBV12-4	TRBJ2-3	CASSFSDTLTDTQYF